The clone carrying this TCR beta chain showed up many times. The antigen remains undetermined. This sample is part of a study of T-cell memory formation after mild COVID-19. V lost 3 bases to trimming and J lost 3 bases, with 17 bases between them. Per germline, CDR1 MGHRA and CDR2 YSYEKL. The CDR3 has 16 residues. Overall study findings and caveats: Still unconfirmed is whether the second-wave clones peaking on day 37 recognized SARS-CoV-2.

TCRdb fed the 5' RACE reads into MiXCR, producing one record per CDR3 protein. The table lists about 560,000 distinct CDR3 sequences, more than 15% of them singletons. The sequence was obtained from an adult woman who had mild COVID-19 (a few samples of this study predate the infection). Cell type and time point are not known. Input material: PBMCs or a T cell subset sorted from them (not recorded which). The chain has TRBV4-1 and TRBJ2-5, with D perhaps matching TRBD2 (6 bases). CDR3 in amino acids: CASSQLSGLDKETQYF. DNA of the CDR3: TGCGCCAGCAGCCAGCTGAGCGGGCTTGATAAAGAGACCCAGTACTTC.